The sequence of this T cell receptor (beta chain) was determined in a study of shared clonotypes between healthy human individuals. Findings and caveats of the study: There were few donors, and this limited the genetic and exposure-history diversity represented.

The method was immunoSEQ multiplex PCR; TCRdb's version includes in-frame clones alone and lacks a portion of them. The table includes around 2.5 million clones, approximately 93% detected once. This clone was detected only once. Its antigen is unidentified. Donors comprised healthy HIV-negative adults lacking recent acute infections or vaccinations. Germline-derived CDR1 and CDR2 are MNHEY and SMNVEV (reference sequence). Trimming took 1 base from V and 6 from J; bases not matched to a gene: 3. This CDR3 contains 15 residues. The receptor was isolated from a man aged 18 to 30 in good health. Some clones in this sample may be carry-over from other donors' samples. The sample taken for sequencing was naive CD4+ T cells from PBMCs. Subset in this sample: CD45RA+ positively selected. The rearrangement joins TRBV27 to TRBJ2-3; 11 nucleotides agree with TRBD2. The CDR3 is CASSLYTSGSDTQYF. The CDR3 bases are TGTGCCAGCAGTTTATATACTAGCGGGAGTGATACGCAGTATTTT.